The T cell receptor beta chain described here comes from a study of blood T cells in healthy people across ages. The study, taken as a whole, reports: Per million T cells, TCR beta diversity dropped roughly linearly as age increased.

Notes on this clonotype: The target antigen is unknown.

A sample-barcoded 5' primer and a J-beta primer mix were used in a second PCR of roughly 7 to 11 cycles. Using its own MiXCR run on the 5' RACE reads, TCRdb lists one record per CDR3 protein. Here the sample spans approximately 850,000 distinct CDR3 sequences, under 45% being singletons. V lost 3 bases to trimming and J lost 1 base; unmatched junction nucleotides: 4. The germline V gene encodes CDR1 SGHKS and CDR2 YYEKEE (reference sequence). CDR3 length: 14 residues. The chain uses TRBV5-5 and TRBJ2-7, with 7 bases lining up with TRBD1. Material for sequencing was blood. The sequence was collected from a man between 60 and 75 years old in good health. The CDR3 region is CASSWMTGSYEQYF. CDR3 DNA sequence: TGTGCCAGCAGCTGGATGACAGGGTCCTACGAGCAGTACTTC.